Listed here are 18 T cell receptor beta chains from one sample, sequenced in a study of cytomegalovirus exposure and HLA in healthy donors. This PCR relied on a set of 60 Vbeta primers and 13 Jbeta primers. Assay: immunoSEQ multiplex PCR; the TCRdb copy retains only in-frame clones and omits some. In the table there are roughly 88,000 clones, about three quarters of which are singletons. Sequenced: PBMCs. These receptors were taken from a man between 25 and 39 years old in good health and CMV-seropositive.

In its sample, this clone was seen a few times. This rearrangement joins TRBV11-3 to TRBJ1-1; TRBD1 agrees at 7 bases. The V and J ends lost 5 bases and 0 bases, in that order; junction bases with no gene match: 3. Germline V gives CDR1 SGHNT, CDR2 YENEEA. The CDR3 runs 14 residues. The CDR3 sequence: CASSRDSMNTEAFF. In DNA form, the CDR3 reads TGTGCCAGCAGCCGGGACAGTATGAACACTGAAGCTTTCTTT. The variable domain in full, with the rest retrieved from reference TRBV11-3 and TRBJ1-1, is EAGVVQSPRYKIIEKKQPVAFWCNPISGHNTLYWYLQNLGQGPELLIRYENEEAVDDSQLPKDRFSAERLKGVDSTLKIQPAELGDSAVYLCASSRDSMNTEAFFGQGTRLTVV.

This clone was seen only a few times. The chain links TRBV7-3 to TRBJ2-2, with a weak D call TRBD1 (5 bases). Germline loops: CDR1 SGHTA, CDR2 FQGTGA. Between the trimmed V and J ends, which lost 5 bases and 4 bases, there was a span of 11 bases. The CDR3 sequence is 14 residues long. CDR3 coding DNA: TGTGCCAGCAGCCCGACAGCCATCACCGGGGAGCTGTTTTTT. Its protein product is CASSPTAITGELFF.

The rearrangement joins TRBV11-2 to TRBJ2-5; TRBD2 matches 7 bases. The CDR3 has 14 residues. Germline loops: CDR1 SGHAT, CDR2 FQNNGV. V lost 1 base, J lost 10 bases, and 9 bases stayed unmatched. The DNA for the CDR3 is TGTGCCAGCAGCTTAGTTAGGGGACGGGGGGACCAGTACTTC. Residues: CASSLVRGRGDQYF.

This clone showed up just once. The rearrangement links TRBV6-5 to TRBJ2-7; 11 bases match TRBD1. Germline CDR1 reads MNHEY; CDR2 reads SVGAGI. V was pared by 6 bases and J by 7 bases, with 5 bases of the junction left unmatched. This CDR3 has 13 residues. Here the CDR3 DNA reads TGTGCCAGCAGCGGACAGGGGGCGGGAGAGCAGTACTTC. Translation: CASSGQGAGEQYF.

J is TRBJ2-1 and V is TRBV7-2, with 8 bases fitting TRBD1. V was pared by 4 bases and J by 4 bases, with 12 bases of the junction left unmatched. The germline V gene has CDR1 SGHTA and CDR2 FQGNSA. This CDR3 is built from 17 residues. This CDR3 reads CASSSLGRGRTYNEQFF. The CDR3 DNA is TGTGCCAGCAGCTCCCTCGGCAGGGGGCGGACATACAATGAGCAGTTCTTC. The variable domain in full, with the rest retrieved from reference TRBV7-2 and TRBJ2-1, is GAGVSQSPSNKVTEKGKDVELRCDPISGHTALYWYRQSLGQGLEFLIYFQGNSAPDKSGLPSDRFSAERTGGSVSTLTIQRTQQEDSAVYLCASSSLGRGRTYNEQFFGPGTRLTVL.

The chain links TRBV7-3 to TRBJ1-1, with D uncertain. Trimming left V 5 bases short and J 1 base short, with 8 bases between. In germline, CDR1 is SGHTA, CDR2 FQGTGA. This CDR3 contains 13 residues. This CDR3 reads CASSEGRNTEAFF. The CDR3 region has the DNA TGTGCCAGCAGCGAGGGCCGGAACACTGAAGCTTTCTTT.

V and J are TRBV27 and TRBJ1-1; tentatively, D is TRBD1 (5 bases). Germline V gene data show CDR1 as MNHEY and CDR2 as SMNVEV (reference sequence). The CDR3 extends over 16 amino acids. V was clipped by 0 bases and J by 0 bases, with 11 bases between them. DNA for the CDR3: TGTGCCAGCAGTTTATCGCCTCACAGGATGAACACTGAAGCTTTCTTT. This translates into CASSLSPHRMNTEAFF.

The CDR3 is CASSVDGRHTGELFF. As DNA, the CDR3 is TGTGCCAGCAGCGTAGACGGGAGGCACACCGGGGAGCTGTTTTTT. The chain joins TRBV9 to TRBJ2-2; 7 bases align to TRBD2. Germline lookup yields CDR1 SGDLS and CDR2 YYNGEE. The CDR3 runs to 15 residues. The V gene end was trimmed by 0 bases and the J gene end by 3 bases; junction bases not matched to a gene: 2.

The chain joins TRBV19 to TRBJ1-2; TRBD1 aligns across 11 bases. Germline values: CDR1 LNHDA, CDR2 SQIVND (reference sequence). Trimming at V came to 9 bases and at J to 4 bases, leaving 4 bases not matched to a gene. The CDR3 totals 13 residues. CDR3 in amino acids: CASMGQGVYGYTF. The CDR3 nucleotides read TGTGCCAGCATGGGACAGGGGGTCTATGGCTACACCTTC.

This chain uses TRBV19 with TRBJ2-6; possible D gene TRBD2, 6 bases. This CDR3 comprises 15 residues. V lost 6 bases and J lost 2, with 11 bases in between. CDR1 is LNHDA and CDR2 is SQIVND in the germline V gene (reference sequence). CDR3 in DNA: TGTGCCAGTAGGGCCCCGGGGGCTGGGGCCAACGTCCTGACTTTC. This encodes CASRAPGAGANVLTF. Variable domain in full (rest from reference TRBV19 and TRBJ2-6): DGGITQSPKYLFRKEGQNVTLSCEQNLNHDAMYWYRQDPGQGLRLIYYSQIVNDFQKGDIAEGYSVSREKKESFPLTVTSAQKNPTAFYLCASRAPGAGANVLTFGAGSRLTVL.

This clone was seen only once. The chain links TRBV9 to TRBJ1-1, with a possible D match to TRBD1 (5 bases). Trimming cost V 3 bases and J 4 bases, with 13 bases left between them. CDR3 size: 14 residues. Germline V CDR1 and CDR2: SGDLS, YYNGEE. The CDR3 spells CASSALGGGTEAFF. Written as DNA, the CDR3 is TGTGCCAGCAGCGCCCTTGGGGGGGGCACTGAAGCTTTCTTT.

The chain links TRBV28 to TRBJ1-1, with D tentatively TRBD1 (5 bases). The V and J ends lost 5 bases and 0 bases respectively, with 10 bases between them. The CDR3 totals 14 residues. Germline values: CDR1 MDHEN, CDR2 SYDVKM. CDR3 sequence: CASSGGSLNTEAFF. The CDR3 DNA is TGTGCCAGCAGTGGGGGGAGCCTGAACACTGAAGCTTTCTTT. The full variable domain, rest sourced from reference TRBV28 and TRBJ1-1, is DVKVTQSSRYLVKRTGEKVFLECVQDMDHENMFWYRQDPGLGLRLIYFSYDVKMKEKGDIPEGYSVSREKKERFSLILESASTNQTSMYLCASSGGSLNTEAFFGQGTRLTVV.

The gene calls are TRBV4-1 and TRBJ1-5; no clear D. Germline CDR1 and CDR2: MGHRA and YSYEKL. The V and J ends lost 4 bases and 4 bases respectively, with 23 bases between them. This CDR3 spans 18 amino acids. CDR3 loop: CASSRLISPISPNQPQHF. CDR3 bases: TGCGCCAGCAGCCGCCTAATCTCCCCTATCTCCCCAAATCAGCCCCAGCATTTT.

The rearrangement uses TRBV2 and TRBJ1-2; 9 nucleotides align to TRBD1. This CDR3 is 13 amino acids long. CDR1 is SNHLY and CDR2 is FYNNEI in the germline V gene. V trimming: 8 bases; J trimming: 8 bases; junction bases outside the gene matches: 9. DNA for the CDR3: TGTGCCAGCGGGGGACAGGGAAATACCGGCTACACCTTC. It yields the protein CASGGQGNTGYTF.

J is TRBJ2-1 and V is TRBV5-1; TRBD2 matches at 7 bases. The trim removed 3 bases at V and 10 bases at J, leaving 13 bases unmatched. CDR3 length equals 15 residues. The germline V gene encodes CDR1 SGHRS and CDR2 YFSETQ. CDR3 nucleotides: TGCGCCAGCAGCTCCCCGGTATCTGGGGAGGGAGAGCAGTTCTTC. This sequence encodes CASSSPVSGEGEQFF.

Written as DNA, the CDR3 is TGCGCCAGCAGCCGTACTAGCGGGCCGCAGGCCGAGCAGTACTTC. Residues: CASSRTSGPQAEQYF. The V call is TRBV4-1, the J call TRBJ2-7; TRBD2 agrees at 9 bases. Trimming took 4 bases from V and 6 from J; bases not matched to a gene: 10. The CDR3 covers 15 residues. Germline V gives CDR1 MGHRA, CDR2 YSYEKL.

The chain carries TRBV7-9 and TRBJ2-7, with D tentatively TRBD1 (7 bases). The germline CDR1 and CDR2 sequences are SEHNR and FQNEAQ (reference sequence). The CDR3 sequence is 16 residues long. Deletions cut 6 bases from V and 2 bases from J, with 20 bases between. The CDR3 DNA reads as TGTGCCAGCAGTCGTAATCTCGGGGGACAGACCTACGAGCAGTACTTC. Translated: CASSRNLGGQTYEQYF.

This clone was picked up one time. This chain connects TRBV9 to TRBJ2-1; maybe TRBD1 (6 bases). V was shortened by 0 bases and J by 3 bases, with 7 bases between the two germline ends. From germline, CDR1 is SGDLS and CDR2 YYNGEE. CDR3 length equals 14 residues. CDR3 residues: CASSVADSYNEQFF. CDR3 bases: TGTGCCAGCAGCGTAGCGGACAGCTACAATGAGCAGTTCTTC.